This T cell receptor beta chain was recorded in a study of shared clonotypes between healthy human individuals. General observations from the study: Across a handful of donors, naive CD4 shared about 5%, naive CD8 more than 3%, memory CD4 roughly 2.5%, memory CD8 0.4% to 0.5%. Estimated richness values were generally larger in naive subsets than in memory subsets.

V was clipped by 0 bases and J by 3 bases; unmatched bases: 5. The CDR3 is made up of 15 amino acids. Germline lookup yields CDR1 MNHEY and CDR2 SVGAGI. Every contributor of samples was a Caucasian grown-up residing in Nashville, Tennessee. Several immunoSEQ plates held equal portions of the genomic DNA taken from each subset. Sequencing used immunoSEQ multiplex PCR; TCRdb keeps in-frame clones, though not all of them. Here the sample spans 300,000 or so clones, about 74% being singletons. This clone was seen more than once but under ten times. Its antigen is unidentified. The sequencing sample was made of memory CD4+ T cells sorted from blood. The subset here: CD45RA-negative fraction. The sequence was obtained from a man in his thirties or forties in good health. The rearrangement joins TRBV6-5 to TRBJ2-7; 7 nucleotides match TRBD2. The CDR3 sequence is CASSYSSGSYYEQYF. Here the CDR3 DNA reads TGTGCCAGCAGTTACTCTAGCGGGTCTTACTACGAGCAGTACTTC.